This TCR beta chain was sequenced in a study of T cells in Graves' hyperthyroidism and ophthalmopathy. Amplification targeted TCR beta CDR3 regions from RNA transcripts. TCR CDR3 underwent first-round RT-PCR with the HTBI primer set. Each CDR3 protein is one row after TCRdb ran MiXCR on the multiplex PCR reads. The repertoire holds over 700,000 distinct CDR3 sequences, with approximately 40% as singletons. If no ophthalmopathy progression occurred within 18 months, Graves' hyperthyroidism was stable. The patients, who ranged from 18 to 65 in age, presented with newly diagnosed hyperthyroidism lasting under 2 months. The V end was cut by 4 bases, the J end by 1 base, with 17 bases between. Germline V gives CDR1 SGDLS, CDR2 YYNGEE. The CDR3 is 16 amino acids. This clonotype was found a few times.

J is TRBJ1-1 and V is TRBV9; tentatively, D is TRBD1 (5 bases). Sample: blood. This receptor was taken from a man aged 18 to 30 with Graves' hyperthyroidism. CDR3 DNA: TGTGCCAGCAGCTCGGGGGGGGGGTACGGGAACACTGAAGCTTTCTTT. Translation: CASSSGGGYGNTEAFF.